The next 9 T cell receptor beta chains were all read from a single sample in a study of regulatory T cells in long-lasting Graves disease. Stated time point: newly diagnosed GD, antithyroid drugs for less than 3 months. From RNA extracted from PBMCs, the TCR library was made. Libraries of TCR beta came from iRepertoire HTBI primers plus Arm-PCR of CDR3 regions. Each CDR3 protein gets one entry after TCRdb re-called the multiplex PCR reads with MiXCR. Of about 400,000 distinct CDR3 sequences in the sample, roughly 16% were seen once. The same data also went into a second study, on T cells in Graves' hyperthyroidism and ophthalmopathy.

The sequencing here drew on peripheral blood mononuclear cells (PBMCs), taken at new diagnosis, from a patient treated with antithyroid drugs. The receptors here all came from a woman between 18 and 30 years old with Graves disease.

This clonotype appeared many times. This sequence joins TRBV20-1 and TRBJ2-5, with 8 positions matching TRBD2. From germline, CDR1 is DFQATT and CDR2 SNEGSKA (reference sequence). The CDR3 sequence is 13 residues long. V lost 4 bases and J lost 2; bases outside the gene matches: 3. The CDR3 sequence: CSAKAGAQETQYF. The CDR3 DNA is TGCAGTGCTAAAGCGGGAGCTCAAGAGACCCAGTACTTC.

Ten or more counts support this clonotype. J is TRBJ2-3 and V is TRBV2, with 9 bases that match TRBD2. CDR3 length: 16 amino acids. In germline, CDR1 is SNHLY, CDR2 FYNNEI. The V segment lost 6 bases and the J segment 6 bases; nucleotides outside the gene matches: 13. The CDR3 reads CASRRRAGLASDTQYF. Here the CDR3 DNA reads TGTGCCAGCAGACGGAGGGCAGGACTAGCGAGCGATACGCAGTATTTT.

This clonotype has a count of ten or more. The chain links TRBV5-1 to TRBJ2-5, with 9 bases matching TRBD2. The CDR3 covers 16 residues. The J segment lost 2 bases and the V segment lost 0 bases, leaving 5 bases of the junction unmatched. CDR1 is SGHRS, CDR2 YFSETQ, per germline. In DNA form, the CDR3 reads TGCGCCAGCAGCTTGGTTGGACTAGCGCAGCAAGAGACCCAGTACTTC. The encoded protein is CASSLVGLAQQETQYF.

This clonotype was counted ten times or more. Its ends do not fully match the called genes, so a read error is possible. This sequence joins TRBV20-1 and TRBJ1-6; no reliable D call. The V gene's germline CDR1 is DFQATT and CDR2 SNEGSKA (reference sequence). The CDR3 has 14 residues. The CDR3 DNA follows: TGCAGTGCTGGAGACCTGTGGGGTAATTCACCCCTCCACTTT. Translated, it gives CSAGDLWGNSPLHF.

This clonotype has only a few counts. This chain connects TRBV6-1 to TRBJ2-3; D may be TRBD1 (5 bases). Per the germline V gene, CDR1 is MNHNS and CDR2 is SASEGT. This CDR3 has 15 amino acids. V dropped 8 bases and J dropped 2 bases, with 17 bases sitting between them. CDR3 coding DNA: TGTGCCAGCGAAGTCGACAGTGGGTACACAGATACGCAGTATTTT. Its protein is CASEVDSGYTDTQYF.

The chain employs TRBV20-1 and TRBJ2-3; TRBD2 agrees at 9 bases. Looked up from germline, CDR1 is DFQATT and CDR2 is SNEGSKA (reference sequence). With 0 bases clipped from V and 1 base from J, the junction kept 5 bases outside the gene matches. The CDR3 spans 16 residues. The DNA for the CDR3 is TGCAGTGCTAGAGATCAGCGACTAGCGGGCACAGATACGCAGTATTTT. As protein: CSARDQRLAGTDTQYF.

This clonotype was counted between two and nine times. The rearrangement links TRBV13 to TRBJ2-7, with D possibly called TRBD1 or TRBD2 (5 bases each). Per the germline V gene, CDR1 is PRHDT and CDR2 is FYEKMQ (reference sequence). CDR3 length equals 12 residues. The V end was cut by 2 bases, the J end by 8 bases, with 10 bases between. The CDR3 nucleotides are TGTGCCAGCAGCTTAAAACCGGGACAGCAGTACTTC. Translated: CASSLKPGQQYF.

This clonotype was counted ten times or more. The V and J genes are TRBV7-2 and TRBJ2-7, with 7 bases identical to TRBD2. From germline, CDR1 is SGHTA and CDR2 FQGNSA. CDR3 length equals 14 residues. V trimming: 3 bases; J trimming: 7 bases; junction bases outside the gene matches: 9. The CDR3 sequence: CASSLTPLAREQYF. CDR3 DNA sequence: TGTGCCAGCAGCTTGACCCCACTAGCGAGGGAGCAGTACTTC.

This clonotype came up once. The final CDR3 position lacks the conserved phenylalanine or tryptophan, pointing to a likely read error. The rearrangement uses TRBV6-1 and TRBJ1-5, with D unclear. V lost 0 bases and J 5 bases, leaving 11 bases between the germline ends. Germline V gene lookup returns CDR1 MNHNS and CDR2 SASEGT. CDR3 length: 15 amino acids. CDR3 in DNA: TGTGCCAGCAGTGAAGCCGGAGGGAACCATCAGCCCCAGCATCTT. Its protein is CASSEAGGNHQPQHL.